This T cell receptor (beta chain) was sequenced for a study of blood T cell repertoires in COVID-19. Study information: Italy, Spain and the United States were the sources of the convalescent and acute COVID-19 samples. T cells, B-cell-depleted T cells, or PBMCs provided the cDNA or gDNA that served as material.

The authors' processing: Reference gene primer amplification gave nucleated cell count estimates. Assay: immunoSEQ multiplex PCR; the TCRdb copy retains only in-frame clones and omits some. D and trimming were read from the DNA, whereas the V and J calls and clone size are those reported in that table. This sample has about 170,000 clones, with approximately 74% found just once. The germline V gene encodes CDR1 SGHNT and CDR2 YYREEE (reference sequence). The CDR3 length is 15 residues. Trimming shortened V by 2 bases and J by 0 bases, and 11 bases separated the two germline ends. This receptor was identified in a woman older than 75 with acute or convalescent COVID-19. This chain connects TRBV5-4 to TRBJ2-5; a possible D gene is TRBD2 (7 bases). Sequenced: peripheral blood. The CDR3: CASSLGGGDQETQYF. DNA of the CDR3: TGTGCCAGCAGCTTAGGAGGGGGGGACCAAGAGACCCAGTACTTC.